This paragraph reports one T cell receptor beta chain. These data belong to a study of brain T cells in children with intractable seizures. The data were produced by immunoSEQ multiplex PCR, yet TCRdb's version contains in-frame clones alone and is incomplete. The repertoire holds about 80,000 clones, with about 93% as singletons. Surgery cases with the highest brain T cell transcript signatures were chosen for sequencing. V was cut by 3 bases and J by 0 bases, with 6 bases left in between. CDR1 and CDR2 from the germline V gene are KGHSH and LQKENI. CDR3 size: 14 residues. The gene calls are TRBV18 and TRBJ1-3; D gene ambiguous. This clonotype was obtained from a girl aged 2-10 years with Rasmussen encephalitis and intractable seizures. The sequences come from peripheral blood, collected at surgery. The CDR3 sequence is CASSPPNSGNTIYF. CDR3 DNA sequence: TGTGCCAGCTCACCCCCTAACTCTGGAAACACCATATATTTT.